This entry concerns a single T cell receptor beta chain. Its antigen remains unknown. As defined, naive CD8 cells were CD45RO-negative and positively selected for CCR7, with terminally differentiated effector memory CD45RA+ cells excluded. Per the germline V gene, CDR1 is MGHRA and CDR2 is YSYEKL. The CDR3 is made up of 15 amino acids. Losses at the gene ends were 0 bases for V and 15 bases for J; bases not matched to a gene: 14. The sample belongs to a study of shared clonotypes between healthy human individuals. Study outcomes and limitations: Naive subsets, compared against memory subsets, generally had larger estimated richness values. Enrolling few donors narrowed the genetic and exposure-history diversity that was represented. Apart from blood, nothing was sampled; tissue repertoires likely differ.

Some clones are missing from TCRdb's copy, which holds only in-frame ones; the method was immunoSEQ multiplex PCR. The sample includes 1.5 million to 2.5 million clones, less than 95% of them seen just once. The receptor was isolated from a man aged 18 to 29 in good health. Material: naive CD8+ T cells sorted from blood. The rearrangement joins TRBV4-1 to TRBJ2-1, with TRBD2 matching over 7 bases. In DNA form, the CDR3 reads TGCGCCAGCAGCCAAGAGACTCTAGGGGAGACTAGCTTGTTCTTC. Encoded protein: CASSQETLGETSLFF.